This note documents a single TCR beta chain sequence. This CDR3 region has 14 residues. CDR1 and CDR2 (germline): SEHNR, FQNEAQ (reference sequence). V was pared by 1 base and J by 5 bases, with 11 bases between. The record originates from a study of technical replicates of blood from a handful of donors. The assay was immunoSEQ multiplex PCR, and TCRdb's table has in-frame clones only and misses some. The table shows around 53,000 clones, with around 84% occurring only once. Sample: PBMCs. The chain has TRBV7-9 and TRBJ1-2, with a possible D match to TRBD1 (5 bases). The receptor's source is a human donor in good health. Some clones in this sample may be carry-over from other donors' samples. As DNA, the CDR3 is TGTGCCAGCAGCTTAGAATACAGGACATATGGCTACACCTTC. It is translated as CASSLEYRTYGYTF. Full variable domain (missing parts from reference TRBV7-9 and TRBJ1-2): DTGVSQNPRHKITKRGQNVTFRCDPISEHNRLYWYRQTLGQGPEFLTYFQNEAQLEKSRLLSDRFSAERPKGSFSTLEIQRTEQGDSAMYLCASSLEYRTYGYTFGSGTRLTVV.